These 2 T cell receptor beta chains originate from one sample sequenced in a study of PD-1 blockade in classical Hodgkin lymphoma. Time point given: cycle 4 day 1 (C4D1), after five to seven weeks of nivolumab. The patients all showed relapse after autologous stem cell transplantation, while their brentuximab vedotin exposure varied. The authors purified CD4+ T cells from thawed PBMCs by magnetic negative selection. The table came from immunoSEQ multiplex PCR; TCRdb's copy has only in-frame clones and leaves some out. This sample carries more than 20,000 clones, 72% of them seen once, and the ten largest clones take around 1.3%. Specimen: CD4+ T cells from blood, collected before the fourth cycle of nivolumab. These receptor sequences come from a human donor with classical Hodgkin lymphoma.

The chain is built from TRBV5-4 and TRBJ2-4; D is unresolved. Trimming took 8 bases from V and 6 from J, leaving 12 bases between them. This CDR3 is 12 amino acids long. Germline loops: CDR1 SGHNT, CDR2 YYREEE (reference sequence). For the CDR3, the DNA is TGTGCCAGTGTCTGGGAAGTAAACATTCAGTACTTC. As protein: CASVWEVNIQYF.

The gene calls are TRBV9 and TRBJ2-5; D is unclear. The CDR3 totals 14 residues. V lost 3 bases, J lost 0 bases, and 9 bases lay in between. Germline V gene sequence: CDR1 SGDLS, CDR2 YYNGEE. DNA for the CDR3: TGTGCCAGCAGCGGGGGAACGTACCAAGAGACCCAGTACTTC. Protein product: CASSGGTYQETQYF.